These 22 T cell receptor beta chains originate from one sample sequenced in a study of T cells in women clearing cervical HPV infection. Sequencing was performed with immunoSEQ multiplex PCR; in TCRdb, only in-frame clones are kept and a portion is missing. The sample table includes about 28,000 clones. Sequenced sample: blood buffy coat. All receptors come from a woman aged 18-70 years with a cervical HPV16 infection that either progressed to CIN3+ or cleared (not recorded which).

Concerning this clone: Coverage ceases 3 residues before the CDR3 finishes, and the germline J gene fills in the end. V usage is TRBV20-1 and J usage is TRBJ1-4, with unresolved D. Trimming cost V 1 base and J 3 bases, with 6 bases left between them. Germline CDR1 DFQATT, CDR2 SNEGSKA (reference sequence). The CDR3 runs 13 residues. The covered CDR3 bases are TGCAGTGCTAGAGGCGGGCCTAATGAAAAA. This codes for CSARGGPNEK. The complete CDR3 sequence is CSARGGPNEKLFF.

As concerns this clone: Read sequence stops 3 residues before the CDR3 end, and the germline J gene provides the missing end. The chain combines TRBV19 with TRBJ1-3; D gene uncertain. Trimming shortened V by 3 bases and J by 0 bases, and 6 bases separated the two germline ends. The CDR3 totals 14 residues. Germline V CDR1 and CDR2: LNHDA, SQIVND (reference sequence). CDR3 sequence reads: CASSMSVSGNTIYF. The part of the CDR3 DNA that was read is TGTGCCAGTAGTATGTCCGTCTCTGGAAACACC.

Points on this clone: The CDR3 extends 3 residues past the end of the read, so its final part is completed from the germline J gene. The V gene is TRBV30, the J gene TRBJ1-5, with D uncertain. The CDR3 length is 13 residues. The V and J ends lost 2 bases and 6 bases respectively, with 11 bases between them. The germline V gene encodes CDR1 GTSNPN and CDR2 SVGIG (reference sequence). CDR3 protein: CAWSREGTQPQHF. CDR3 DNA, as far as it was read: TGTGCCTGGAGTCGAGAGGGCACTCAGCCC. Full variable domain (missing parts from reference TRBV30 and TRBJ1-5): SQTIHQWPATLVQPVGSPLSLECTVEGTSNPNLYWYRQAAGRGLQLLFYSVGIGQISSEVPQNLSASRPQDRQFILSSKKLLLSDSGFYLCAWSREGTQPQHFGDGTRLSIL.

Points on this clone: The CDR3 extends 3 residues past the end of the read, so its final part is completed from the germline J gene. The genes are TRBV7-9 and TRBJ2-1; D remains unclear. Germline V gene sequence: CDR1 SEHNR, CDR2 FQNEAQ (reference sequence). V lost 0 bases and J 4 bases, leaving 10 bases between the germline ends. This CDR3 contains 15 residues. The CDR3 here is CASSLALARYNEQFF. CDR3 DNA (partial): TGTGCCAGCAGCTTAGCGCTCGCCAGGTACAATGAG.

A word on this clone: The DNA ends 3 residues before the CDR3 does, and the rest of the CDR3 is filled in from the germline J gene. The chain recombines TRBV9 with TRBJ2-7; TRBD2 matches 8 bases. The junction had 9 bases not matched to a gene; V was cut back by 0 bases and J by 1 base. The V gene's germline CDR1 is SGDLS and CDR2 YYNGEE. This CDR3 is built from 17 residues. The part of the CDR3 DNA that was read is TGTGCCAGCAGCGTAGGGGCAAGCGGGGGTGCATCCTACGAG. It specifies CASSVGASGGASYE. The full-length CDR3 reads as CASSVGASGGASYEQYF.

Details on this clone: The read stops 3 residues short of the end of the CDR3; the missing end is completed from the germline J gene. J is TRBJ2-7 and V is TRBV7-9; 9 bases map to TRBD2. V shed 5 bases and J 2 bases; nucleotides not matched to a gene: 7. Germline V gene sequence: CDR1 SEHNR, CDR2 FQNEAQ (reference sequence). The CDR3 runs 15 residues. CDR3 DNA, as far as it was read: TGTGCCAGCAGCCCAAGGTCTAGCGGGGCCTACGAG. Translating it yields CASSPRSSGAYE. The full CDR3 reads CASSPRSSGAYEQYF.

In regard to this clone: The observed sequence ends 3 residues before the CDR3 terminus, with the missing tail filled in from the germline J gene. The chain has TRBV6-2 or TRBV6-3 and TRBJ2-3; 10 bases fit TRBD1. After removal of 7 bases from V and 2 bases from J, the junction contained 12 bases not matched to a gene. This CDR3 contains 17 residues. The germline V gene has CDR1 MNHEY and CDR2 SVGEGT. The sequenced CDR3 bases are TGTGCCAGCAAGGTCCACCCGGGACAGGGGCACACAGATACG. Translating gives CASKVHPGQGHTDT. The complete CDR3 reads CASKVHPGQGHTDTQYF.

With respect to this clone: Read data end 3 residues before the CDR3 end; the end is taken from the germline J gene. This chain uses TRBV6-2 or TRBV6-3 with TRBJ1-5, with D unresolved. The CDR3 has 14 residues. The germline V and J ends were trimmed by 6 bases and 0 bases, with 9 bases remaining between them. CDR1 is MNHEY, CDR2 SVGEGT, per germline. CDR3 DNA, as far as it was read: TGTGCCAGCAGCAAGGACTATAGCAATCAGCCC. Its protein product is CASSKDYSNQP. In full, the CDR3 reads CASSKDYSNQPQHF.

Note on this clone: The DNA ends 3 residues before the CDR3 does, and the rest of the CDR3 is filled in from the germline J gene. The genes are TRBV7-2 and TRBJ2-7; no firm D call. CDR1 and CDR2 from the germline V gene are SGHTA and FQGNSA. The CDR3 length is 11 residues. The V gene lost 5 bases and the J gene lost 2 bases, with 4 bases spanning the gap. The CDR3 DNA, read in part, is TGTGCCAGCAGCCCCGCCTACGAG. Protein: CASSPAYE. In full, the CDR3 reads CASSPAYEQYF.

CDR3 bases read: TGCAGCGTTTTTCGGGAGACTAGCGGGACCGAG. Translating gives CSVFRETSGTE. From start to end, the CDR3 is CSVFRETSGTEQYF. The rearrangement links TRBV29-1 to TRBJ2-7; 11 bases map to TRBD2. Coverage ceases 3 residues before the CDR3 finishes, and the germline J gene fills in the end. Germline V gene data show CDR1 as SQVTM and CDR2 as ANQGSEA. Unmatched junction bases numbered 9, after V lost 5 bases and J lost 6 bases. The CDR3 runs 14 residues.

Of note for this clone: Read coverage stops 3 residues before the CDR3 terminus; the germline J gene supplies the remainder. The V call is TRBV19, the J call TRBJ2-2; perhaps TRBD2 as D (5 bases). Germline CDR1 reads LNHDA; CDR2 reads SQIVND (reference sequence). The CDR3 loop spans 12 amino acids. The DNA read from the CDR3 is TGTGCCAGTAGGCGGGTAAGGGAAAAG. Protein product: CASRRVREK. The full-length CDR3 reads as CASRRVREKLFF.

As to this clone: The read ends 3 residues before the CDR3 terminus; that terminus is restored from the germline J gene. The chain combines TRBV19 with TRBJ1-5; 9 bases align to TRBD1. CDR3 size: 19 residues. V lost 6 bases to trimming and J lost 5 bases; unmatched junction nucleotides: 20. Germline V gives CDR1 LNHDA, CDR2 SQIVND (reference sequence). The CDR3 spells CASRAGTGSSDVWDQPQHF. Partial CDR3 DNA: TGTGCCAGTAGAGCCGGGACAGGGTCCTCCGACGTATGGGATCAGCCC.

The CDR3 reads CASSISTGGQGTQYF. The CDR3 bases that were read are TGCGCCAGCAGTATTAGCACAGGGGGCCAGGGGACC. The rearrangement links TRBV5-1 to TRBJ2-5, with 9 bases aligning to TRBD1. Coverage ceases 3 residues before the CDR3 finishes, and the germline J gene fills in the end. The junction had 12 bases not matched to a gene; V was cut back by 5 bases and J by 7 bases. Germline V CDR1 and CDR2: SGHRS, YFSETQ. The CDR3 length is 15 residues. Supplemented by reference TRBV5-1 and TRBJ2-5, the full variable domain reads KAGVTQTPRYLIKTRGQQVTLSCSPISGHRSVSWYQQTPGQGLQFLFEYFSETQRNKGNFPGRFSGRQFSNSRSEMNVSTLELGDSALYLCASSISTGGQGTQYFGPGTRLLVL.

Worth noting for this clone: The CDR3 is cut off 3 residues early in the read; its end comes from the germline J gene. This chain connects TRBV30 to TRBJ1-2; D is unresolved. This CDR3 is built from 13 residues. The germline CDR1 and CDR2 sequences are GTSNPN and SVGIG (reference sequence). The CDR3 reads CAWSAESTDTYTF. The part of the CDR3 DNA that was read is TGTGCCTGGAGTGCTGAGAGCACAGATACC. The full variable domain, rest sourced from reference TRBV30 and TRBJ1-2, is SQTIHQWPATLVQPVGSPLSLECTVEGTSNPNLYWYRQAAGRGLQLLFYSVGIGQISSEVPQNLSASRPQDRQFILSSKKLLLSDSGFYLCAWSAESTDTYTFGSGTRLTVV.

Note on this clone: The read ends 3 residues shy of where the CDR3 ends; the end is completed using the germline J gene. The chain employs TRBV9 and TRBJ2-3; 9 nucleotides agree with TRBD2. The CDR3 runs to 16 residues. Germline CDR1 and CDR2: SGDLS and YYNGEE. V was pared by 0 bases and J by 2 bases, with 4 bases of the junction left unmatched. The sequenced part of the CDR3 DNA is TGTGCCAGCAGCGTAGGTAGCGGGAGATCCACAGATACG. It yields the protein CASSVGSGRSTDT. Given in full, the CDR3 is CASSVGSGRSTDTQYF.

A word on this clone: The CDR3 end is not reached by the read, which stops 3 residues before it; the germline J gene fills it in. The J gene is TRBJ2-5, the V gene TRBV6-2 or TRBV6-3; no reliable D call. The CDR3 runs 13 residues. Germline values: CDR1 MNHEY, CDR2 SVGEGT. V was shortened by 5 bases and J by 2 bases, with 9 bases between the two germline ends. The CDR3 loop is CASSLLNQETQYF. The covered CDR3 bases are TGTGCCAGCAGTCTTCTTAATCAAGAGACC.

Details on this clone: The read ends 3 residues before the CDR3 terminus; that terminus is restored from the germline J gene. This chain connects TRBV7-2 to TRBJ2-3, with 8 bases identical to TRBD2. The V gene's germline CDR1 is SGHTA and CDR2 FQGNSA. The CDR3 consists of 15 residues. The covered CDR3 bases are TGTGCCAGCAGCTCTCTTATAGCGGGGCAAGAGACG. This codes for CASSSLIAGQET. The full CDR3 protein reads CASSSLIAGQETQYF.

The part of the CDR3 DNA that was read is TGTGCCTGGGATCATTTAGGGGACGAG. Amino acids: CAWDHLGDE. In full, the CDR3 reads CAWDHLGDEQYF. V gene TRBV30 combines with J gene TRBJ2-7, with D perhaps TRBD1 (5 bases). The missing CDR3 end, 3 residues past where the read stops, is filled in from the germline J gene. V gave up 5 bases and J gave up 5 bases, with 13 bases separating them. CDR3 length: 12 residues. Germline loops: CDR1 GTSNPN, CDR2 SVGIG (reference sequence).

Concerning this clone itself: The read comes to an end 3 residues before the CDR3 does, leaving the germline J gene to fill in the end. The chain recombines TRBV5-1 with TRBJ1-6; 9 bases fit TRBD1. Germline V gives CDR1 SGHRS, CDR2 YFSETQ. CDR3 size: 15 residues. Trimming took 4 bases from V and 4 from J; bases not matched to a gene: 3. CDR3 bases read: TGCGCCAGCAGCCAGGGACAGGGATATAATTCACCC. Protein product: CASSQGQGYNSP. The whole CDR3 protein reads CASSQGQGYNSPLHF.

On this clone: The read terminates 3 residues before the CDR3 end, so the remaining end is supplied by the germline J gene. This rearrangement joins TRBV15 to TRBJ1-1; D is perhaps TRBD1 (6 bases). The CDR3 has 14 residues. V shed 3 bases and J shed 4 bases, with 12 bases lying between them. Germline loops: CDR1 LNHNV, CDR2 YYDKDF (reference sequence). CDR3 loop: CATSSPAGATEAFF. The covered CDR3 bases are TGTGCCACCAGCAGCCCAGCAGGGGCCACTGAA.

A remark on this clone: Read sequence stops 3 residues before the CDR3 end, and the germline J gene provides the missing end. V usage is TRBV6-1 and J usage is TRBJ1-2, with TRBD1 matching over 10 bases. Per the germline V gene, CDR1 is MNHNS and CDR2 is SASEGT. The CDR3 covers 14 residues. Partial CDR3 DNA: TGTGCCAGCAGTGAAAGACAGGGGGCTCAAGGC. Translating it yields CASSERQGAQG. The full-length CDR3 reads as CASSERQGAQGYTF.

Note on this clone: The read falls 3 residues short of the CDR3 end, and the missing part is taken from the germline J gene. The rearrangement links TRBV19 to TRBJ2-7; D is tentatively TRBD1 or TRBD2 (6 bases each). Trimming cost V 3 bases and J 6 bases, with 15 bases left between them. The CDR3 extends over 14 amino acids. Per the germline V gene, CDR1 is LNHDA and CDR2 is SQIVND (reference sequence). CDR3 in amino acids: CASSMGRTVLEQYF. CDR3 DNA (partial): TGTGCCAGTAGTATGGGGAGGACAGTCCTCGAG.